The clone carrying this TCR beta chain occurred many times. The antigen is undetermined. This specimen comes from a study of beta chain features in type 1 diabetes. Study-wide results and caveats: Shorter TCRB CDR3s, moderately but significantly so, were found in Type 1 diabetes patients in all four CD4+ subsets. Patients with type 1 diabetes showed fewer VDJ junction insertions and more deletions.

All of the isolated RNA was reverse transcribed, so expressed TCRB transcripts were sequenced. Some clones are missing from TCRdb's copy, which holds only in-frame ones; the method was immunoSEQ multiplex PCR. The sample yields almost 350,000 clones, 7.5% to 9% seen once. V was shortened by 6 bases and J by 6 bases, with 11 bases between the two germline ends. CDR1 and CDR2 from the germline V gene are KGHSH and LQKENI. The CDR3 runs 13 residues. The source material was central memory CD4+ T cells from blood. J is TRBJ1-4 and V is TRBV18; D remains unclear. The TCR originated in a woman under 30 in good health. CDR3 sequence: CASSNQQDEKLFF. CDR3 DNA: TGTGCCAGCTCGAACCAGCAGGATGAAAAACTGTTTTTT.